The T cell receptor beta chain under discussion was sequenced for a study of T cell responses to AZD1222 COVID-19 vaccine. Method: immunoSEQ multiplex PCR; TCRdb's copy keeps in-frame clones and lacks some. The sample carries under 100,000 clones, approximately 90% recorded once. CDR1 and CDR2 from the germline V gene are KGHSH and LQKENI. This CDR3 is built from 14 residues. With V trimmed by 2 bases and J by 7 bases, 5 bases remained unmatched. The source was peripheral blood, collected 28 days after the second AZD1222 dose. This TCR was recovered from an adult who received the AZD1222 COVID-19 vaccine. J is TRBJ2-4 and V is TRBV18; TRBD2 agrees at 7 bases. The CDR3 is CASSPSGTINIQYF. The CDR3 DNA reads as TGTGCCAGCTCACCATCCGGGACTATCAACATTCAGTACTTC.